Listed here are 20 T cell receptor beta chains from one sample, sequenced in a study of T cell responses to AZD1222 COVID-19 vaccine. Generated by immunoSEQ multiplex PCR, the TCRdb table keeps only in-frame clones and is missing some. The profile shows about 54,000 clones, 80% to 90% of them singletons. The input for sequencing was peripheral blood, taken 28 days after the second AZD1222 dose. These receptors came from an adult who received the AZD1222 COVID-19 vaccine.

The chain has TRBV30 and TRBJ2-5; D gene unclear. Germline V gene sequence: CDR1 GTSNPN, CDR2 SVGIG (reference sequence). This CDR3 spans 13 amino acids. Trimming left V 0 bases short and J 2 bases short, with 7 bases between. CDR3 sequence: CAWSVRIQETQYF. The CDR3 DNA sequence: TGTGCCTGGAGTGTACGCATACAAGAGACCCAGTACTTC.

The CDR3 coding sequence is TGTGCCACCAGTGCCGGAGCCCTCGATGGCTACACCTTC. Translated, it gives CATSAGALDGYTF. This chain joins TRBV24-1 and TRBJ1-2, with D hard to call. This CDR3 spans 13 amino acids. Trimming stripped 5 bases from V and 6 bases from J, with 12 bases between. The germline V gene encodes CDR1 KGHDR and CDR2 SFDVKD.

The J gene is TRBJ2-5, the V gene TRBV14; D may be TRBD1 (6 bases). From germline, CDR1 is SGHDN and CDR2 FVKESK. This CDR3 region has 12 residues. V dropped 4 bases and J dropped 7 bases, with 10 bases sitting between them. The CDR3 region has the DNA TGTGCCAGCAGCCCTGGGGGCGCGACCCAGTACTTC. It yields the protein CASSPGGATQYF.

This clone appeared once. The chain carries TRBV5-6 and TRBJ2-7; 8 nucleotides agree with TRBD1. Germline-derived CDR1 and CDR2 are SGHDT and YYEEEE. The CDR3 runs to 14 residues. Trimming at V came to 3 bases and at J to 0 bases, leaving 2 bases not matched to a gene. The CDR3 bases are TGTGCCAGCAGCTGGACAGGGCGCTCCTACGAGCAGTACTTC. Its protein is CASSWTGRSYEQYF.

This chain joins TRBV3-1 (or the pseudogene TRBV3-2) and TRBJ2-5, with D uncertain. Germline loops: CDR1 LGHDT, CDR2 YNNKEL (reference sequence). The CDR3 runs to 14 residues. V dropped 2 bases and J dropped 4 bases, with 11 bases sitting between them. The CDR3, as DNA: TGTGCCAGCAGCCAAAACCTACTTCCAGAGACCCAGTACTTC. Translating gives CASSQNLLPETQYF.

The chain recombines TRBV27 with TRBJ1-4; 11 bases are a match to TRBD1. The CDR3 totals 13 residues. Germline V gives CDR1 MNHEY, CDR2 SMNVEV (reference sequence). V shed 6 bases and J 7 bases; nucleotides not matched to a gene: 1. This CDR3 reads CASRGQGVEKLFF. DNA for the CDR3: TGTGCCAGCAGGGGACAGGGGGTTGAAAAACTGTTTTTT.

This chain connects TRBV2 to TRBJ2-2; the D is unclear. The CDR3 sequence is 18 residues long. Germline V CDR1 and CDR2: SNHLY, FYNNEI. Trimming removed 3 bases from V and 2 bases from J, with 19 bases in between. CDR3 in DNA: TGTGCCAGCAGTGAGATCGGGTGGGATACTATAAACACCGGGGAGCTGTTTTTT. Encoded protein: CASSEIGWDTINTGELFF. Full variable domain (missing parts from reference TRBV2 and TRBJ2-2): EPEVTQTPSHQVTQMGQEVILRCVPISNHLYFYWYRQILGQKVEFLVSFYNNEISEKSEIFDDQFSVERPDGSNFTLKIRSTKLEDSAMYFCASSEIGWDTINTGELFFGEGSRLTVL.

This clone showed up just once. V is TRBV6-5 and J is TRBJ1-1, with TRBD1 identical over 8 bases. The CDR3 contains 15 residues. V shed 6 bases and J 1 base; nucleotides not matched to a gene: 7. Germline V gene sequence: CDR1 MNHEY, CDR2 SVGAGI. The CDR3 is CASSRSGTGNTEAFF. For the CDR3, the DNA is TGTGCCAGCAGCCGCTCGGGGACAGGGAACACTGAAGCTTTCTTT.

This rearrangement joins TRBV18 to TRBJ2-3; D is unclear. The germline V gene has CDR1 KGHSH and CDR2 LQKENI. Trimming removed 0 bases from V and 0 bases from J, with 4 bases in between. There are 14 residues in the CDR3. CDR3 loop: CASSPPVSTDTQYF. CDR3 bases: TGTGCCAGCTCACCACCGGTTAGCACAGATACGCAGTATTTT.

The CDR3 sequence: CASSLLAGGGYNEQFF. DNA of the CDR3: TGTGCCAGCAGCTTACTGGCGGGAGGGGGCTACAATGAGCAGTTCTTC. The chain uses TRBV7-2 and TRBJ2-1, with TRBD2 matching over 9 bases. The V gene's germline CDR1 is SGHTA and CDR2 FQGNSA. This CDR3 comprises 16 residues. Losses at the gene ends were 2 bases for V and 3 bases for J; bases not matched to a gene: 5.

V usage is TRBV2 and J usage is TRBJ1-1; 8 nucleotides align to TRBD1. The CDR3 length is 14 residues. CDR1 and CDR2 (germline): SNHLY, FYNNEI. Germline trimming cut 7 bases from V and 0 bases from J; bases unmatched to any gene: 4. In DNA form, the CDR3 reads TGTGCCAGCATCAGGGGGCGGCTGAACACTGAAGCTTTCTTT. Protein product: CASIRGRLNTEAFF. Variable domain in full (rest from reference TRBV2 and TRBJ1-1): EPEVTQTPSHQVTQMGQEVILRCVPISNHLYFYWYRQILGQKVEFLVSFYNNEISEKSEIFDDQFSVERPDGSNFTLKIRSTKLEDSAMYFCASIRGRLNTEAFFGQGTRLTVV.

J is TRBJ1-2 and V is TRBV30; no clear D gene. Germline V gene data show CDR1 as GTSNPN and CDR2 as SVGIG (reference sequence). Trimming left V 3 bases short and J 5 bases short, with 19 bases between. CDR3 size: 15 residues. The DNA for the CDR3 is TGTGCCTGGAGCCCCACGGACCCCGGAAGGTATGGCTACACCTTC. Encoded protein: CAWSPTDPGRYGYTF.

The count of this clone is one. This chain connects TRBV5-1 to TRBJ2-1, with 10 bases that match TRBD2. This CDR3 is 15 amino acids long. In germline, CDR1 is SGHRS, CDR2 YFSETQ. The V and J ends lost 0 bases and 7 bases, in that order; junction bases with no gene match: 4. CDR3 sequence (DNA): TGCGCCAGCAGCTTGGTTTCTAGCGGGAGTAATGAGCAGTTCTTC. It translates to CASSLVSSGSNEQFF.

The rearrangement links TRBV18 to TRBJ2-5; D might be TRBD2 (5 bases). Trimming stripped 4 bases from V and 5 bases from J, with 5 bases between. The CDR3 sequence is 11 residues long. CDR1 and CDR2 from the germline V gene are KGHSH and LQKENI. The CDR3 region has the DNA TGTGCCAGCTCACGCGGGGAGACCCAGTACTTC. This sequence encodes CASSRGETQYF.

The chain recombines TRBV30 with TRBJ1-5; possibly TRBD1 for D (5 bases). Germline V gene sequence: CDR1 GTSNPN, CDR2 SVGIG (reference sequence). The CDR3 sequence is 16 residues long. V lost 2 bases and J lost 2, with 16 bases in between. CDR3 in amino acids: CAWSHVWGVGNQPQHF. DNA of the CDR3: TGTGCCTGGAGTCACGTATGGGGGGTGGGCAATCAGCCCCAGCATTTT. The full variable domain, its missing parts supplied by reference TRBV30 and TRBJ1-5, is SQTIHQWPATLVQPVGSPLSLECTVEGTSNPNLYWYRQAAGRGLQLLFYSVGIGQISSEVPQNLSASRPQDRQFILSSKKLLLSDSGFYLCAWSHVWGVGNQPQHFGDGTRLSIL.

The J gene is TRBJ1-2, the V gene TRBV30; D is uncertain. The CDR3 has 11 residues. CDR1 and CDR2 (germline): GTSNPN, SVGIG (reference sequence). Trimming removed 5 bases at V and 8 bases at J, with 12 bases between. CDR3 nucleotides: TGTGCCTGGTCGGTGGGCTGGGGCTACACCTTC. As protein: CAWSVGWGYTF.

This chain joins TRBV4-2 and TRBJ2-2, with 7 bases matching TRBD2. The CDR3 consists of 15 residues. Germline CDR1 LGHNA, CDR2 YNFKEQ. V gave up 4 bases and J gave up 7 bases; unmatched junction bases: 9. The CDR3 is CASSRGGSGDGELFF. Written as DNA, the CDR3 is TGTGCCAGCAGCCGGGGCGGGAGCGGAGACGGGGAGCTGTTTTTT.

The chain combines TRBV14 with TRBJ1-2; no clear D gene. V lost 4 bases to trimming and J lost 6 bases, with 12 bases between them. Germline CDR1 reads SGHDN; CDR2 reads FVKESK. CDR3 size: 13 residues. CDR3 residues: CASSLTNLHGYTF. CDR3 nucleotides: TGTGCCAGCAGCCTGACAAATCTCCATGGCTACACCTTC. Using reference TRBV14 and TRBJ1-2 for the parts outside the CDR3, the full variable domain is EAGVTQFPSHSVIEKGQTVTLRCDPISGHDNLYWYRRVMGKEIKFLLHFVKESKQDESGMPNNRFLAERTGGTYSTLKVQPAELEDSGVYFCASSLTNLHGYTFGSGTRLTVV.

The gene calls are TRBV12-5 and TRBJ1-5; tentatively, D is TRBD1 (6 bases). Germline V gene data show CDR1 as LGHNT and CDR2 as FRNRAP. Trimming removed 1 base at V and 7 bases at J, with 8 bases between. CDR3 size: 13 residues. The CDR3 DNA reads TGTGCTAGTGGTTTGGACCAGGGGCAGCCCCAGCATTTT. Encoded protein: CASGLDQGQPQHF.

The sample holds one count of this clone. The chain couples TRBV10-1 to TRBJ1-6; the D gene is possibly TRBD1 (5 bases). The germline CDR1 and CDR2 sequences are WNHNN and SYGVQD (reference sequence). The CDR3 is made up of 13 amino acids. The ends were cut back, 9 bases at V and 10 bases at J, with 16 bases in the middle. Written as DNA, the CDR3 is TGCGCCAGGTGGGGGAGGAAGGACTCACCCCTCCACTTT. It yields the protein CARWGRKDSPLHF.